These 5 T cell receptor beta chains came from one sample sequenced in a study of T cell responses to AZD1222 COVID-19 vaccine. Measured with immunoSEQ multiplex PCR; TCRdb has only the in-frame clones, and not every one. In the table there are over 130,000 clones, around nine tenths of which are singletons. The sample in question was peripheral blood, obtained 28 days after the second AZD1222 dose. These receptors all stem from an adult who received the AZD1222 COVID-19 vaccine.

V gene TRBV21-1 combines with J gene TRBJ2-3; the table's D call of TRBD2 was not tested on the DNA. TRBV21-1 is a recognized pseudogene. The length of the CDR3 is 17 residues. CDR3 amino acids: CASSKDPGLDPTDTQYF. The CDR3 DNA sequence: TGTGCCAGCAGCAAAGATCCGGGACTGGACCCCACAGATACGCAGTATTTT.

The CDR3 DNA is TGTGCCAGCAGCCCACGGGGACAGGGAGAAGCTGAAGCTTTCTTT. It encodes CASSPRGQGEAEAFF. The rearrangement joins TRBV11-3 to TRBJ1-1; TRBD1 matches at 9 bases. Germline V gene data show CDR1 as SGHNT and CDR2 as YENEEA. The V gene end was trimmed by 5 bases and the J gene end by 6 bases; junction bases not matched to a gene: 10. The CDR3 length is 15 residues.

This chain links TRBV3-1 (or the pseudogene TRBV3-2) with TRBJ2-7; TRBD2 agrees at 12 bases. CDR3 length equals 18 residues. The trim removed 0 bases at V and 1 base at J, leaving 7 bases unmatched. Germline lookup yields CDR1 LGHDT and CDR2 YNNKEL (reference sequence). Here the CDR3 reads CASSQEALAGGVSYEQYF. The CDR3 region has the DNA TGTGCCAGCAGCCAAGAAGCCCTAGCGGGGGGGGTGTCCTACGAGCAGTACTTC.

The V call is TRBV9, the J call TRBJ1-1; D may be TRBD1 (5 bases). CDR3 length: 14 amino acids. Trimming cost V 3 bases and J 6 bases, with 15 bases left between them. The V gene's germline CDR1 is SGDLS and CDR2 YYNGEE. The CDR3 region has the DNA TGTGCCAGCAGCGCCCAGGGAGCGGGGGCTGAAGCTTTCTTT. Translating it yields CASSAQGAGAEAFF.

The chain employs TRBV9 and TRBJ2-7; 9 positions match TRBD2. J lost 3 bases, V lost 0 bases, and 10 bases had no gene match. Germline V CDR1 and CDR2: SGDLS, YYNGEE. The CDR3 consists of 17 residues. The CDR3 coding sequence is TGTGCCAGCAGCGTAGGCCCTAGCGGGAAGGCAAACTACGAGCAGTACTTC. Protein sequence: CASSVGPSGKANYEQYF.